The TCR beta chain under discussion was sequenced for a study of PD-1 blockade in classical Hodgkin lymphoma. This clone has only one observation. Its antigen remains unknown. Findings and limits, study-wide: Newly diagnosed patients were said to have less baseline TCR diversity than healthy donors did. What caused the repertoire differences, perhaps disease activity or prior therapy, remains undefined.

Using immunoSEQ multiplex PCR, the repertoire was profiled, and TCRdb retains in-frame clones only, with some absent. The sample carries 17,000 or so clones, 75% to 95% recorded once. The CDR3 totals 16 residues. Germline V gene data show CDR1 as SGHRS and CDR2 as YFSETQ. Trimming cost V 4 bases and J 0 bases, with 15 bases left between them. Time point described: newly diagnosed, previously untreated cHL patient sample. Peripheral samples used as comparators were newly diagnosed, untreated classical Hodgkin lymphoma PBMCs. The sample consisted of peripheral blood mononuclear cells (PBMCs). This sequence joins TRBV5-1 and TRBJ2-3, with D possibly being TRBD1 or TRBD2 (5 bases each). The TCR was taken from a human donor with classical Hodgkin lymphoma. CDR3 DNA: TGCGCCAGCAGCGTCGGCCGGGACCGTAGCACAGATACGCAGTATTTT. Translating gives CASSVGRDRSTDTQYF.